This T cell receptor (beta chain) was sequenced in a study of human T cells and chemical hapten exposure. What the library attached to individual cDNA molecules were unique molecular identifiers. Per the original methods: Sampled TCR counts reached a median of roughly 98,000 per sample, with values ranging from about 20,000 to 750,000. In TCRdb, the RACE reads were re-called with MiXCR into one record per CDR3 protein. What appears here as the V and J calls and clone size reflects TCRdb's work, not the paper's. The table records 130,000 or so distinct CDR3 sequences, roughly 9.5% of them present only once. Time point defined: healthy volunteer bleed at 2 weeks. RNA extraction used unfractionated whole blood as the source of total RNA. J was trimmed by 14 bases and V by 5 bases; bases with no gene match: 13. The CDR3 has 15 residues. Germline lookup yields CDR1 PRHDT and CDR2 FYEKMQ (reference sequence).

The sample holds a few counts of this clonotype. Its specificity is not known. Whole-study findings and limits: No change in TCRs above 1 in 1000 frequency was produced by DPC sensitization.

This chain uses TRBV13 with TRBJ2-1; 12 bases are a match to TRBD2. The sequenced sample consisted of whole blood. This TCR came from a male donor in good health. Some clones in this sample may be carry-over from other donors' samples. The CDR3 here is CASSQALAGGRLKFF. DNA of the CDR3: TGTGCCAGCAGCCAAGCACTAGCGGGGGGCCGGCTGAAGTTCTTC.